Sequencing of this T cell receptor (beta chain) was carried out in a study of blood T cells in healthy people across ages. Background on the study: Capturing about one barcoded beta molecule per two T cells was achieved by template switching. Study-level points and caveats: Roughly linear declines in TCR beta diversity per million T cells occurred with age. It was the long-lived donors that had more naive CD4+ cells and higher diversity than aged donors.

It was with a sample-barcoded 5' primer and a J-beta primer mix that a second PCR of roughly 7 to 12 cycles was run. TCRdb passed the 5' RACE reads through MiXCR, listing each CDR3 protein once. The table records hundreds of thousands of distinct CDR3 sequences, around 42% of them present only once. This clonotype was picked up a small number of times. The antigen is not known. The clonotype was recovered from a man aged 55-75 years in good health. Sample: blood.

CDR3 region: CAWKASTDTQYF. In DNA, the CDR3 is TGTGCCTGGAAGGCTAGCACAGATACGCAGTATTTT. V and J are TRBV30 and TRBJ2-3; D ambiguous. The CDR3 consists of 12 residues. Trimming pared 4 bases from V and 0 bases from J, leaving 5 bases between. CDR1 is GTSNPN and CDR2 is SVGIG in the germline V gene (reference sequence).